Listed here are 24 T cell receptor beta chains from one sample, sequenced in a study of T cells in narcolepsy. Method: immunoSEQ multiplex PCR; TCRdb's copy keeps in-frame clones and lacks some. The sample holds about 40,000 clones, more than 70% seen once. The sequencing sample was made of CD45RA- memory CD4+ T cells from PBMCs. These receptor sequences come from a human donor with narcolepsy.

The chain combines TRBV11-2 with TRBJ2-1; no reliable D call. The CDR3 extends over 13 amino acids. The V gene lost 8 bases and the J gene lost 2 bases, with 10 bases spanning the gap. Germline values: CDR1 SGHAT, CDR2 FQNNGV. Here the CDR3 DNA reads TGTGCCAGCGTTAAGGAAGCCTACAATGAGCAGTTCTTC. It yields the protein CASVKEAYNEQFF. The full variable domain, rest sourced from reference TRBV11-2 and TRBJ2-1, is EAGVAQSPRYKIIEKRQSVAFWCNPISGHATLYWYQQILGQGPKLLIQFQNNGVVDDSQLPKDRFSAERLKGVDSTLKIQPAKLEDSAVYLCASVKEAYNEQFFGPGTRLTVL.

The chain joins TRBV14 to TRBJ2-3; D is possibly TRBD2 (5 bases). The CDR3 runs 15 residues. CDR1 is SGHDN, CDR2 FVKESK, per germline. V was cut by 4 bases and J by 3 bases, with 14 bases left in between. The chain's CDR3 is CASSLTLVRTDTQYF. DNA of the CDR3: TGTGCCAGCAGCCTCACACTAGTTCGTACAGATACGCAGTATTTT.

The chain employs TRBV5-6 and TRBJ2-2; weak D call: TRBD1 (6 bases). The CDR3 loop spans 16 amino acids. The germline V gene encodes CDR1 SGHDT and CDR2 YYEEEE. Trimming removed 4 bases from V and 2 bases from J, with 15 bases in between. In DNA form, the CDR3 reads TGTGCCAGCAGCCCGATCTGGACAGCAAACACCGGGGAGCTGTTTTTT. Amino acids: CASSPIWTANTGELFF.

Only one count was recorded for this clone. This rearrangement joins TRBV29-1 to TRBJ2-1, with TRBD2 matching 9 bases. CDR3 length: 15 residues. In germline, CDR1 is SQVTM, CDR2 ANQGSEA. V was pared by 4 bases and J by 1 base, with 5 bases of the junction left unmatched. DNA of the CDR3: TGCAGCGTTGGCGGGAGGGCCGATTCCTACAATGAGCAGTTCTTC. Translating gives CSVGGRADSYNEQFF.

This rearrangement joins TRBV28 to TRBJ1-5; D not resolved. The length of the CDR3 is 12 residues. CDR1 and CDR2 (germline): MDHEN, SYDVKM. V was cut by 6 bases and J by 7 bases, with 10 bases left in between. The CDR3 region has the DNA TGTGCCAGCAGGCGGATGGGGCAGCCCCAGCATTTT. Its protein is CASRRMGQPQHF.

The V call is TRBV18, the J call TRBJ2-2; perhaps TRBD1 as D (5 bases). Germline CDR1 reads KGHSH; CDR2 reads LQKENI. V gave up 3 bases and J gave up 5 bases, with 10 bases separating them. The CDR3 extends over 14 amino acids. The CDR3 DNA follows: TGTGCCAGCTCACCGATGACAGCTACCGGGGAGCTGTTTTTT. As protein: CASSPMTATGELFF.

The rearrangement joins TRBV7-9 to TRBJ2-6, with unresolved D. Trimming took off 1 base at V and 0 bases at J, with 10 bases between the two ends. Germline CDR1 reads SEHNR; CDR2 reads FQNEAQ (reference sequence). CDR3 length: 17 residues. The CDR3 DNA is TGTGCCAGCAGCTTAGTAAGGGAAACCTCTGGGGCCAACGTCCTGACTTTC. It is translated as CASSLVRETSGANVLTF.

The V gene is TRBV19, the J gene TRBJ1-2; 9 bases are shared with TRBD1. CDR3 length: 16 residues. Germline CDR1 is LNHDA and CDR2 is SQIVND (reference sequence). Losses at the gene ends were 7 bases for V and 2 bases for J; bases not matched to a gene: 11. CDR3 DNA sequence: TGTGCCAGTACCGACTTACCGGGACAGGGAAACTATGGCTACACCTTC. This sequence encodes CASTDLPGQGNYGYTF.

The chain links TRBV7-9 to TRBJ1-2; 8 nucleotides match TRBD1. CDR3 length: 14 amino acids. The germline V gene encodes CDR1 SEHNR and CDR2 FQNEAQ (reference sequence). V lost 3 bases and J lost 3; bases outside the gene matches: 3. CDR3 nucleotides: TGTGCCAGCAGCTTTGAGACAGGGGACTATGGCTACACCTTC. It is translated as CASSFETGDYGYTF.

In this sample, this clone turned up once. The chain couples TRBV7-3 to TRBJ2-7, with 7 bases fitting TRBD1. The CDR3 runs to 15 residues. The germline V gene has CDR1 SGHTA and CDR2 FQGTGA. V shed 2 bases and J 7 bases; nucleotides not matched to a gene: 11. The CDR3 DNA reads as TGTGCCAGCAGCTTACCGTTAAAGGGGGCAAGGGAGCAGTACTTC. As protein: CASSLPLKGAREQYF.

V usage is TRBV5-1 and J usage is TRBJ2-1; TRBD2 matches 7 bases. V lost 0 bases to trimming and J lost 7 bases; unmatched junction nucleotides: 7. CDR3 length: 15 residues. Germline-derived CDR1 and CDR2 are SGHRS and YFSETQ. CDR3 amino acids: CASSLVGTTQNEQFF. CDR3 DNA sequence: TGCGCCAGCAGCTTGGTCGGGACTACTCAAAATGAGCAGTTCTTC.

V usage is TRBV19 and J usage is TRBJ2-2; 7 bases match TRBD1. After removal of 8 bases from V and 4 bases from J, the junction contained 13 bases not matched to a gene. Per germline, CDR1 LNHDA and CDR2 SQIVND (reference sequence). This CDR3 has 16 residues. The CDR3, as DNA: TGTGCCAGTCAACGAGAAATGGGACAGACCACCGGGGAGCTGTTTTTT. As protein: CASQREMGQTTGELFF.

The chain carries TRBV4-3 and TRBJ1-2; 8 nucleotides agree with TRBD1. This CDR3 is built from 15 residues. The J segment lost 6 bases and the V segment lost 1 base, leaving 7 bases of the junction unmatched. Looked up from germline, CDR1 is LGHNA and CDR2 is YSLEER. The CDR3 reads CASSQVTTGGNGYTF. The DNA of the CDR3 is TGCGCCAGCAGCCAAGTCACTACAGGGGGAAATGGCTACACCTTC.

CDR3 nucleotide sequence: TGTGCCAGCAGCCTTGGCGGTTCAACCTCAGGCTACACCTTC. This encodes CASSLGGSTSGYTF. The V and J genes are TRBV11-1 and TRBJ1-2; D is unclear. Germline V gene lookup returns CDR1 SGHAT and CDR2 FQDESV (reference sequence). This CDR3 has 14 residues. Trimming took off 5 bases at V and 8 bases at J, with 18 bases between the two ends. Variable domain in full (rest from reference TRBV11-1 and TRBJ1-2): EAEVAQSPRYKITEKSQAVAFWCDPISGHATLYWYRQILGQGPELLVQFQDESVVDDSQLPKDRFSAERLKGVDSTLKIQPAELGDSAMYLCASSLGGSTSGYTFGSGTRLTVV.

The chain links TRBV11-3 to TRBJ1-5; D not certain. The CDR3 contains 14 residues. V lost 6 bases to trimming and J lost 8 bases, with 17 bases between them. Germline V CDR1 and CDR2: SGHNT, YENEEA. The CDR3 spells CASRGERRHKPQHF. The CDR3 DNA follows: TGTGCCAGCAGAGGTGAACGCAGGCATAAGCCCCAGCATTTT. Variable domain in full (rest from reference TRBV11-3 and TRBJ1-5): EAGVVQSPRYKIIEKKQPVAFWCNPISGHNTLYWYLQNLGQGPELLIRYENEEAVDDSQLPKDRFSAERLKGVDSTLKIQPAELGDSAVYLCASRGERRHKPQHFGDGTRLSIL.

The V call is TRBV11-3, the J call TRBJ1-2, with D tentatively TRBD1 (6 bases). V shed 5 bases and J shed 2 bases, with 15 bases lying between them. Germline V gene sequence: CDR1 SGHNT, CDR2 YENEEA. The CDR3 is 15 amino acids. The CDR3 is CASSQQGNPNYGYTF. CDR3 bases: TGTGCCAGCAGCCAACAGGGTAATCCCAACTATGGCTACACCTTC.

This chain connects TRBV6-5 to TRBJ1-1; D gene ambiguous. The ends were cut back, 1 base at V and 0 bases at J, with 9 bases in the middle. The CDR3 is 15 residues long. The V gene's germline CDR1 is MNHEY and CDR2 SVGAGI. In DNA, the CDR3 is TGTGCCAGCAGTTACTGGGGTGTGTTGAACACTGAAGCTTTCTTT. Protein product: CASSYWGVLNTEAFF.

The V and J genes are TRBV6-1 and TRBJ2-7; tentatively, D is TRBD1 (5 bases). CDR3 length equals 18 residues. Germline lookup yields CDR1 MNHNS and CDR2 SASEGT. V lost 0 bases and J 3 bases, leaving 21 bases between the germline ends. In DNA, the CDR3 is TGTGCCAGCAGTGAAGCGCTTCGTGGGGTAACAGGACGCTACGAGCAGTACTTC. This gives the protein CASSEALRGVTGRYEQYF.

V is TRBV7-2 and J is TRBJ1-5; 9 bases are a match to TRBD1. The germline V gene encodes CDR1 SGHTA and CDR2 FQGNSA. CDR3 size: 15 residues. After removal of 2 bases from V and 4 bases from J, the junction contained 3 bases not matched to a gene. Here the CDR3 reads CASSLRDRENQPQHF. In DNA form, the CDR3 reads TGTGCCAGCAGCTTAAGGGACAGGGAAAATCAGCCCCAGCATTTT.

This chain uses TRBV5-4 with TRBJ2-3, with 7 bases fitting TRBD1. Trimming cost V 4 bases and J 1 base; bases outside gene matches: 6. Germline V gene sequence: CDR1 SGHNT, CDR2 YYREEE (reference sequence). The CDR3 spans 15 residues. DNA for the CDR3: TGTGCCAGCAGCCCAGGACAGGCACGCACAGATACGCAGTATTTT. The encoded protein is CASSPGQARTDTQYF.

The gene calls are TRBV29-1 and TRBJ2-7; the D gene is possibly TRBD1 (6 bases). Trimming removed 5 bases at V and 5 bases at J, with 10 bases between. This CDR3 region has 11 residues. Germline lookup yields CDR1 SQVTM and CDR2 ANQGSEA. The CDR3 nucleotides read TGCAGCGTTCTCAGGGGCAACGAGCAGTACTTC. Translating it yields CSVLRGNEQYF.

The chain employs TRBV13 and TRBJ1-1; D not resolved. In germline, CDR1 is PRHDT, CDR2 FYEKMQ (reference sequence). V was cut by 2 bases and J by 3 bases, with 7 bases left in between. This CDR3 contains 13 residues. The CDR3 DNA reads as TGTGCCAGCAGCTTAAGAGGTTACACTGAAGCTTTCTTT. Its protein is CASSLRGYTEAFF.

This clone showed up just a few times. The CDR3 region has the DNA TGTGCCAGCAGCTTGCCAGGGGGTAATTCACCCCTCCACTTT. Its protein is CASSLPGGNSPLHF. The chain is built from TRBV5-4 and TRBJ1-6, with 7 bases fitting TRBD1. Looked up from germline, CDR1 is SGHNT and CDR2 is YYREEE (reference sequence). V was clipped by 1 base and J by 6 bases; unmatched bases: 1. The CDR3 runs to 14 residues.

V usage is TRBV4-1 and J usage is TRBJ2-7; 7 bases line up with TRBD2. Germline V gene data show CDR1 as MGHRA and CDR2 as YSYEKL. Unmatched junction bases numbered 11, after V lost 4 bases and J lost 8 bases. The CDR3 sequence is 14 residues long. CDR3 nucleotides: TGCGCCAGCAGCCCTACTAGCGTTTACGATAAGCAGTACTTC. Encoded protein: CASSPTSVYDKQYF.